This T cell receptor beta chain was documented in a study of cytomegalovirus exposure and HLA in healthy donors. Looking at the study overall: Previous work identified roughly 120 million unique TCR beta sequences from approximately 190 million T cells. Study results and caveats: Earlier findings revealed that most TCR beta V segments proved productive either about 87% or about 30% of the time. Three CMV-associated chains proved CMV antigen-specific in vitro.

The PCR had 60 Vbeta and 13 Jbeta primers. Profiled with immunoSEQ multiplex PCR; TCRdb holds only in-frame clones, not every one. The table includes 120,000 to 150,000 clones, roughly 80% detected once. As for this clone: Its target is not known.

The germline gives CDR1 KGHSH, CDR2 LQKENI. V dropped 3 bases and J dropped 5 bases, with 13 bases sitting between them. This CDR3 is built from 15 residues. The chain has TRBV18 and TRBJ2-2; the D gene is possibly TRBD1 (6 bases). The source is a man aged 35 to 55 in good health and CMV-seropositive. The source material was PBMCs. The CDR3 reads CASSPLKGDTGELFF. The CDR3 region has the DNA TGTGCCAGCTCACCCCTGAAGGGGGATACCGGGGAGCTGTTTTTT.